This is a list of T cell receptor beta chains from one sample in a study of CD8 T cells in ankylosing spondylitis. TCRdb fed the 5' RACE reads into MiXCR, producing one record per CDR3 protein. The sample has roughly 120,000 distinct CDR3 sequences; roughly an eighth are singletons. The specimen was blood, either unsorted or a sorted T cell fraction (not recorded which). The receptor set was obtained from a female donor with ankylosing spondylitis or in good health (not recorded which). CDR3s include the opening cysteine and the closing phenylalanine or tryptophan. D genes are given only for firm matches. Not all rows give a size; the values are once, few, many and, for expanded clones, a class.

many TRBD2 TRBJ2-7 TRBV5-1 CASSLESSGTYEQYF TGCGCCAGCAGCTTGGAGTCTAGCGGAACCTACGAGCAGTACTTC
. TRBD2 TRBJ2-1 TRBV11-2 CASSSPPSGGANLYNEQFF TGTGCCAGCAGCTCACCACCCAGCGGGGGGGCCAATCTCTACAATGAGCAGTTCTTC
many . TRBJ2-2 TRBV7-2 CASRQLQRVNTGELFF TGTGCCAGCCGACAACTCCAGCGGGTGAACACCGGGGAGCTGTTTTTT
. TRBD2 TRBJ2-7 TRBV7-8 CARTLADSIYEQYF TGTGCCAGAACTCTAGCGGACTCTATTTACGAGCAGTACTTC
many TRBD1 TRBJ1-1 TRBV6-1 CASRSTGKAEAFF TGTGCCAGCAGGTCGACAGGGAAAGCTGAAGCTTTCTTT
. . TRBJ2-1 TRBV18 CASSPIGTSYNEQFF TGTGCCAGCTCACCAATCGGGACCTCCTACAATGAGCAGTTCTTC
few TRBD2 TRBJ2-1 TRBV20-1 CSARDRGVLGGQFF TGCAGTGCTAGAGATCGGGGGGTGTTAGGTGGGCAGTTCTTC
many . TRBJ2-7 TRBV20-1 CSARVPGSYEQYF TGCAGTGCTAGGGTTCCAGGGAGCTACGAGCAGTACTTC
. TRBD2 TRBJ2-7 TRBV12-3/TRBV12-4 CASSLPSGDSYEQYF TGTGCCAGCAGTTTGCCCAGCGGGGACTCCTACGAGCAGTACTTC
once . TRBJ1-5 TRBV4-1 CASSLRTTGNQPQHF TGCGCCAGCAGCCTAAGGACCACGGGCAATCAGCCCCAGCATTTT
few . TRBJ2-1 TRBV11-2 CASSRSFLSQPNYNEQFF TGTGCCAGCAGCAGATCATTCCTGTCTCAACCGAACTACAATGAGCAGTTCTTC
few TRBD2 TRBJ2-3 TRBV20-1 CSASPSGRPDTQYF TGCAGTGCTAGTCCTAGCGGGAGGCCAGATACGCAGTATTTT
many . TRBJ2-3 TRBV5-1 CASSLVSTSTDTQYF TGCGCCAGCAGCTTGGTGTCAACTAGCACAGATACGCAGTATTTT
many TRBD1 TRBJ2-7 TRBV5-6 CASSFLGRTGTYEQYF TGTGCCAGCAGCTTCCTTGGGCGGACAGGAACCTACGAGCAGTACTTC
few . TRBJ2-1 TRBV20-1 CSASKGPPYNEQFF TGCAGTGCTAGTAAGGGGCCACCCTACAATGAGCAGTTCTTC
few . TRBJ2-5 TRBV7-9 CASSFFPRTAETQYF TGTGCCAGCAGCTTTTTCCCTAGGACAGCAGAGACCCAGTACTTC
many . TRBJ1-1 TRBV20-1 CSATSSKGIAFF TGCAGTGCCACGTCGAGTAAGGGAATCGCTTTCTTT
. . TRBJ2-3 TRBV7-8 CASSLGGEGTQYF TGTGCCAGCAGCTTAGGGGGCGAGGGTACGCAGTATTTT
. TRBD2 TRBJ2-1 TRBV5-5 CASSLRIAGGNEQFF TGTGCCAGCAGCTTGAGGATAGCGGGTGGAAATGAGCAGTTCTTC
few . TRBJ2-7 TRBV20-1 CSARVEGRSYEQYF TGCAGTGCTAGAGTGGAAGGACGTTCCTACGAGCAGTACTTC
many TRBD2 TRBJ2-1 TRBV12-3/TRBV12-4 CASSLRLAGGREQFF TGTGCCAGCAGTTTACGCCTAGCGGGAGGTAGGGAGCAGTTCTTC
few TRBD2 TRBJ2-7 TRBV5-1 CASSLPPLAGVNEQYF TGCGCCAGCAGCTTGCCCCCCCTAGCGGGAGTTAACGAGCAGTACTTC
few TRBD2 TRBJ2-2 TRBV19 CASSVAGGGFTGELFF TGTGCCAGTAGCGTAGCGGGGGGCGGCTTCACCGGGGAGCTGTTTTTT
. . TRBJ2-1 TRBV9 CASRGTQSCNEQFF TGTGCCAGCAGAGGAACGCAGTCCTGCAATGAGCAGTTCTTC
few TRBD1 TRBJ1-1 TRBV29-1 CSAAVGRAPARGRTEAFF TGCAGCGCAGCGGTGGGGAGAGCTCCAGCCAGGGGGCGAACTGAAGCTTTCTTT
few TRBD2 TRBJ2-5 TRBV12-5 CASGLRPGGETQYF TGTGCTAGTGGTTTGCGGCCGGGAGGGGAGACCCAGTACTTC
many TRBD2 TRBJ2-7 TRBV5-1 CASSLALAYSYEQYF TGCGCCAGCAGCTTGGCACTAGCGTACTCCTACGAGCAGTACTTC
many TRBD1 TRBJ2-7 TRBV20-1 CSARVPGGEIYEQYF TGCAGTGCTAGAGTCCCAGGGGGCGAAATCTACGAGCAGTACTTC
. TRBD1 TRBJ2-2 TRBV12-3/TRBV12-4 CASSMGQLTNTGELFF TGTGCCAGCAGCATGGGACAGTTAACGAACACCGGGGAGCTGTTTTTT
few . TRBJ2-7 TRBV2 CASRQDRVSYEQYF TGTGCCAGCAGACAGGACAGAGTAAGCTACGAGCAGTACTTC
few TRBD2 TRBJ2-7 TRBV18 CASSRGSGRRYEQYF TGTGCCAGCTCACGAGGTAGCGGGAGGAGGTACGAGCAGTACTTC
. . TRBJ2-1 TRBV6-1 CASSQWGQANEQFF TGTGCCAGTTCCCAGTGGGGGCAGGCGAATGAGCAGTTCTTC
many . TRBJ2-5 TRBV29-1 CSVVETETQYF TGCAGCGTTGTTGAGACCGAGACCCAGTACTTC
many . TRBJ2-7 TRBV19 CASTPSGETYEQYF TGTGCCAGTACCCCGTCAGGGGAGACCTACGAGCAGTACTTC
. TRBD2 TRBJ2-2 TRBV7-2 CASSTGGRKSGELFF TGTGCCAGCAGCACTGGCGGGAGGAAGTCCGGGGAGCTGTTTTTT
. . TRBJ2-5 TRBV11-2 CASKYDGETQYF TGTGCCAGCAAATACGATGGGGAGACCCAGTACTTC
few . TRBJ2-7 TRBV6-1 CASSEAGWGDEQYF TGTGCCAGCAGTGAAGCGGGATGGGGGGACGAGCAGTACTTC
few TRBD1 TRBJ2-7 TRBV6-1 CASRPGTGQYEQYF TGTGCCAGCAGGCCCGGGACAGGGCAATACGAGCAGTACTTC
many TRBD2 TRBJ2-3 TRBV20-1 CSAMTSGAFTDTQYF TGCAGTGCTATGACTAGCGGGGCGTTCACAGATACGCAGTATTTT